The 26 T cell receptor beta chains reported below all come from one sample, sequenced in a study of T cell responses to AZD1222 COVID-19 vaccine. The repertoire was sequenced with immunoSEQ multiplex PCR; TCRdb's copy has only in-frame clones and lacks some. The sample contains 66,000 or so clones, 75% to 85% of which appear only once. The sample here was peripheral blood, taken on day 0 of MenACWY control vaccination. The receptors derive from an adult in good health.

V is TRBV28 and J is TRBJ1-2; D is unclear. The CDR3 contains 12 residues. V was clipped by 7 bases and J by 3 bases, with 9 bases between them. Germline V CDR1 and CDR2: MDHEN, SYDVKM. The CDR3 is CASMRQDYGYTF. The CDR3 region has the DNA TGTGCCAGCATGCGCCAGGACTATGGCTACACCTTC.

The CDR3 DNA reads as TGCGCCAGCAGCCCCGCCGGGACAGGGTTGACTGAAGCTTTCTTT. Translated: CASSPAGTGLTEAFF. The J gene is TRBJ1-1, the V gene TRBV4-1; 9 nucleotides align to TRBD1. CDR3 length: 15 amino acids. After removal of 4 bases from V and 5 bases from J, the junction contained 8 bases not matched to a gene. Germline V gene data show CDR1 as MGHRA and CDR2 as YSYEKL.

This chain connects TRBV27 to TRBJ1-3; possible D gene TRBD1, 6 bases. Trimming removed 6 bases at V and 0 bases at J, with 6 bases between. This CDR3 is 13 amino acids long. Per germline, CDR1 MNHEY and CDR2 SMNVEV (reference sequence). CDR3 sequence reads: CASRQGSGNTIYF. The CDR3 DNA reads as TGTGCCAGCAGACAGGGCTCTGGAAACACCATATATTTT.

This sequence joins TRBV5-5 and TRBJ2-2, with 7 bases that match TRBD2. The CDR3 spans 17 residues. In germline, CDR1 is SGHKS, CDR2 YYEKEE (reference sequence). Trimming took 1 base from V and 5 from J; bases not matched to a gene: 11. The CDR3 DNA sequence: TGTGCCAGCAGCTTGAGGGTGTGGGCGGGAGTTACCGGGGAGCTGTTTTTT. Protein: CASSLRVWAGVTGELFF.

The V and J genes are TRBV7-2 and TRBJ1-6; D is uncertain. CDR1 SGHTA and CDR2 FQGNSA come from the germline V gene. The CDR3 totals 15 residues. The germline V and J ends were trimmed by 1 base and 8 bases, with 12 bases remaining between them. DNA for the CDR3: TGTGCCAGCAGCTTAGAAGGCAGCCCGGATTCACCCCTCCACTTT. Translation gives CASSLEGSPDSPLHF.

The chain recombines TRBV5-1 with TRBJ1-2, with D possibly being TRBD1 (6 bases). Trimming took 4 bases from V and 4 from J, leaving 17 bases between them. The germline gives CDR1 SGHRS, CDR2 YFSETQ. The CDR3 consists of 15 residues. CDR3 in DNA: TGCGCCAGCAGCCCATTGATTGGACAGAGCTATGGCTACACCTTC. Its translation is CASSPLIGQSYGYTF.

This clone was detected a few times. The CDR3 here is CASSELGSFQPQHF. CDR3 nucleotides: TGTGCCAGCAGTGAATTGGGGAGTTTTCAGCCCCAGCATTTT. The gene calls are TRBV25-1 and TRBJ1-5; unclear D gene. CDR1 and CDR2 from the germline V gene are MGHDK and SYGVNS. CDR3 size: 14 residues. Trimming removed 1 base from V and 6 bases from J, with 10 bases in between.

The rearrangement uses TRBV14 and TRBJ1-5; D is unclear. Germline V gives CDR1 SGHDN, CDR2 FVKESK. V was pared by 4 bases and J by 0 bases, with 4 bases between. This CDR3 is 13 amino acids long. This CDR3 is CASSPDSNQPQHF. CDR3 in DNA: TGTGCCAGCAGCCCAGATAGCAATCAGCCCCAGCATTTT.

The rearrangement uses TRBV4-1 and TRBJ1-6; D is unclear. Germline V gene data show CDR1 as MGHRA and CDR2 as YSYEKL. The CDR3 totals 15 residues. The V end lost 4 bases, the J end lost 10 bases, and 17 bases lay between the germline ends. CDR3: CASSRLEGLGSPLHF. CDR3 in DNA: TGCGCCAGCAGCCGGTTGGAAGGCCTGGGGTCACCCCTCCACTTT.

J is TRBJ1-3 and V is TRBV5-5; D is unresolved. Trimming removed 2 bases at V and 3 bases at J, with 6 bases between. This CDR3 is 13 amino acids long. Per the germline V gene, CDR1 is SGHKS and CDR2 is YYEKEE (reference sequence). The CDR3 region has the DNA TGTGCCAGCAGCTTTCAGATTGGAAACACCATATATTTT. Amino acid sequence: CASSFQIGNTIYF.

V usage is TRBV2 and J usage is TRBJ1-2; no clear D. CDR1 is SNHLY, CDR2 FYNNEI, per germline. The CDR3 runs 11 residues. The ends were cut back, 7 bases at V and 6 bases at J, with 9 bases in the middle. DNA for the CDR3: TGTGCCAGCACAAACGGGAATGGCTACACCTTC. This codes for CASTNGNGYTF.

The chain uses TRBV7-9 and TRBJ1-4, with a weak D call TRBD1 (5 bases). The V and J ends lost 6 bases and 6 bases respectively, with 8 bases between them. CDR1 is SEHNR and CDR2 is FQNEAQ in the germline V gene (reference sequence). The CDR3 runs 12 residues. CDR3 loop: CASSGGDEKLFF. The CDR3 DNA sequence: TGTGCCAGCAGTGGGGGGGATGAAAAACTGTTTTTT.

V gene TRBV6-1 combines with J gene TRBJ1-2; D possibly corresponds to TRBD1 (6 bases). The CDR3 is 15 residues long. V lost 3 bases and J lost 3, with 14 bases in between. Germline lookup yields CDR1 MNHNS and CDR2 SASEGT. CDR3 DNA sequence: TGTGCCAGCAGTGAGGCCAGGGGAGCGTACTATGGCTACACCTTC. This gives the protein CASSEARGAYYGYTF.

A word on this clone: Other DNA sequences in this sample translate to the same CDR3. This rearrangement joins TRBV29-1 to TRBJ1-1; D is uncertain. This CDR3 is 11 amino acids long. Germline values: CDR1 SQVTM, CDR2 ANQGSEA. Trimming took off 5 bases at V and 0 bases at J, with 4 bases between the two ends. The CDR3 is CSVLMNTEAFF. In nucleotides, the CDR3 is TGCAGCGTTTTGATGAACACTGAAGCTTTCTTT.

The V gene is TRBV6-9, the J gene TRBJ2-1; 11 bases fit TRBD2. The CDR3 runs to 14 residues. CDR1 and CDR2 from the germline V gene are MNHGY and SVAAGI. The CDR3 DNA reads TGTCTAAGATGGGGGCTAGCGGGAGGAATTGAGCAGTTCTTC. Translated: CLRWGLAGGIEQFF.

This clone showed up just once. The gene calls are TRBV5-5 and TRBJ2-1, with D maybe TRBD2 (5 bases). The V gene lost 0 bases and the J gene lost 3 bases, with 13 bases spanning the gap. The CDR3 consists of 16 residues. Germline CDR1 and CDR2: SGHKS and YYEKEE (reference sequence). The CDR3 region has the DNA TGTGCCAGCAGCTTGGCCCCGGGGAAAATCTACAATGAGCAGTTCTTC. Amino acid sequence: CASSLAPGKIYNEQFF.

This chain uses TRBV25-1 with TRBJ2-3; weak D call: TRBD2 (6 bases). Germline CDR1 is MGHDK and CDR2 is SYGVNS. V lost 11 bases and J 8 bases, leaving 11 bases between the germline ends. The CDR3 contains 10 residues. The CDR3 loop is CASEGGTQYF. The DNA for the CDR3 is TGTGCCTCGGAGGGCGGTACGCAGTATTTT.

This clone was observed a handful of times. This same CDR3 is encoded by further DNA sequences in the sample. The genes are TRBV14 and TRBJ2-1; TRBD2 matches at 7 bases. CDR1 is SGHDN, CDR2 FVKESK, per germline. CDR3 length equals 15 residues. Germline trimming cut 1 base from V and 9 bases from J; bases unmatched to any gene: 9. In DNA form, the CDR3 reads TGTGCCAGCAGCCAAGGTGGGGGGAGGGGTCCTGAGCAGTTCTTC. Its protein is CASSQGGGRGPEQFF.

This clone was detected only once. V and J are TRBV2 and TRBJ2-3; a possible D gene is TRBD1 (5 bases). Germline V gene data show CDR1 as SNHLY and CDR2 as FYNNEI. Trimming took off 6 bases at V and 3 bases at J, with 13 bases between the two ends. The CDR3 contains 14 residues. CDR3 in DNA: TGTGCCAGCAGATTGCAGGGTGGTACAGATACGCAGTATTTT. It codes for CASRLQGGTDTQYF.

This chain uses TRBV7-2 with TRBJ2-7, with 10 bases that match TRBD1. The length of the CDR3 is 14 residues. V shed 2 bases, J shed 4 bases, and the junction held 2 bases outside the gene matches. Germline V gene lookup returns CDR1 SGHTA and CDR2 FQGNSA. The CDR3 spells CASSLRTGGYEQYF. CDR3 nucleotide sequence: TGTGCCAGCAGCTTAAGGACAGGGGGATACGAGCAGTACTTC.

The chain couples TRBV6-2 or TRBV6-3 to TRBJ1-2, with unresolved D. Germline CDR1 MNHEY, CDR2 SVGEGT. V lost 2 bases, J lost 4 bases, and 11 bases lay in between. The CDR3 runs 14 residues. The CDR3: CASSYNRVGYGYTF. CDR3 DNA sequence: TGTGCCAGCAGTTACAACCGGGTTGGCTATGGCTACACCTTC.

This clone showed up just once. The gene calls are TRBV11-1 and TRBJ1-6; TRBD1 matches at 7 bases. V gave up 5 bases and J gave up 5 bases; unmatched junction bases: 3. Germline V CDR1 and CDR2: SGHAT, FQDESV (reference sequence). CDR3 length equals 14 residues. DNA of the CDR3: TGTGCCAGCAGCAGGACAGGCAATAATTCACCCCTCCACTTT. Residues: CASSRTGNNSPLHF.

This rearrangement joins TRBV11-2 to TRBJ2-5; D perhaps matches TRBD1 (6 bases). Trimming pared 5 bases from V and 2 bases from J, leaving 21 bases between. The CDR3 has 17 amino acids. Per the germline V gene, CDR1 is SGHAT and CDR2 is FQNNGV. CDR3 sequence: CASSPMGAVVGQETQYF. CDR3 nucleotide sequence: TGTGCCAGCAGCCCGATGGGGGCCGTTGTCGGACAAGAGACCCAGTACTTC.

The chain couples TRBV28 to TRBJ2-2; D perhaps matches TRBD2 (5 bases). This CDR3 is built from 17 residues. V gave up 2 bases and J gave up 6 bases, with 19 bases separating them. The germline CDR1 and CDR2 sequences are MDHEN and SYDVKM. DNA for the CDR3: TGTGCCAGCAGTTTACGAAAATCCGGGAATCGGGCCGGGGAGCTGTTTTTT. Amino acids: CASSLRKSGNRAGELFF. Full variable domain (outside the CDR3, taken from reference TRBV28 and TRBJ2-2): DVKVTQSSRYLVKRTGEKVFLECVQDMDHENMFWYRQDPGLGLRLIYFSYDVKMKEKGDIPEGYSVSREKKERFSLILESASTNQTSMYLCASSLRKSGNRAGELFFGEGSRLTVL.

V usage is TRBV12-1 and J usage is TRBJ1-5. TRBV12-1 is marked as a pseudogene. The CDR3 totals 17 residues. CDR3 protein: CASNSGAGTNSNQPQHF. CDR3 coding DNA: TGTGCCAGCAACTCGGGGGCAGGAACTAATAGCAATCAGCCCCAGCATTTT.

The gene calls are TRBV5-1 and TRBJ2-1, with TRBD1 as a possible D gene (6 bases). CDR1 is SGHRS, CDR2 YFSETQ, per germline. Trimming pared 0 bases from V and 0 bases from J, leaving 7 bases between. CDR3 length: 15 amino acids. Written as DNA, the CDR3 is TGCGCCAGCAGCTTGGTACAGGGCTCCTACAATGAGCAGTTCTTC. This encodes CASSLVQGSYNEQFF.